One sample yielded the 3 T cell receptor beta chains listed below, sequenced in a study of identifying expanded T cells in peripheral blood. Produced via immunoSEQ multiplex PCR; TCRdb's table is partial and in-frame only. This table has some 100,000 clones, about 87% appearing once. The sample was blood. Source of these receptors: a person aged 18 to 70 in good health.

This clone was counted only a few times. The chain carries TRBV9 and TRBJ1-3, with D perhaps matching TRBD1 (5 bases). CDR1 and CDR2 from the germline V gene are SGDLS and YYNGEE. There are 14 residues in the CDR3. V was shortened by 4 bases and J by 0 bases, with 8 bases between the two germline ends. Here the CDR3 DNA reads TGTGCCAGCAGCTTAGACAGCTCTGGAAACACCATATATTTT. Residues: CASSLDSSGNTIYF.

The CDR3 DNA is TGTGCCAGCAGCCTCGGACAGCCACAAGAGACCCAGTACTTC. Translating it yields CASSLGQPQETQYF. The chain uses TRBV5-4 and TRBJ2-5; a weak D match, TRBD1 (6 bases). Germline V gene data show CDR1 as SGHNT and CDR2 as YYREEE (reference sequence). The CDR3 is 14 residues long. V lost 4 bases, J lost 2 bases, and 12 bases lay in between.

This clone was counted a single time. The chain has TRBV7-2 and TRBJ2-2; D unresolved. CDR1 and CDR2 (germline): SGHTA, FQGNSA. This CDR3 region has 16 residues. Trimming cost V 1 base and J 0 bases, with 9 bases left between them. The CDR3 DNA is TGTGCCAGCAGCTTAGGCTTTACCTCGAACACCGGGGAGCTGTTTTTT. Translation: CASSLGFTSNTGELFF.